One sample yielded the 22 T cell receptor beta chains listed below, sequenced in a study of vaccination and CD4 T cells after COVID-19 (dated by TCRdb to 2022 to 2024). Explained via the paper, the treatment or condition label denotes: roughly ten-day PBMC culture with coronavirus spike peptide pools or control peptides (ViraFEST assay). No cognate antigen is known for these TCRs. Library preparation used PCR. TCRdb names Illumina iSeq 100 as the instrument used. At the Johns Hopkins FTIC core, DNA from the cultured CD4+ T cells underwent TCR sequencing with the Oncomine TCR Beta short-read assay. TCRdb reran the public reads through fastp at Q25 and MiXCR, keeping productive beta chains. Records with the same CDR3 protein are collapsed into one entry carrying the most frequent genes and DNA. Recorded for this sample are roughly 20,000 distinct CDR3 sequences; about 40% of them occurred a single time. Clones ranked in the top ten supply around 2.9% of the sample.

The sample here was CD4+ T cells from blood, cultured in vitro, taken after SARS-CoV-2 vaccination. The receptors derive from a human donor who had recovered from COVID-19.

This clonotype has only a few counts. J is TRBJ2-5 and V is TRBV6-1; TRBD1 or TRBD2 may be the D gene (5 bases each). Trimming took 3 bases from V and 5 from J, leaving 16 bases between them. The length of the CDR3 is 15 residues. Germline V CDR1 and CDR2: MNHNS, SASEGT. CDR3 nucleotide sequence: TGTGCCAGCAGTGAGGGGGTGGGGGTAACTGAGACCCAGTACTTC. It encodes CASSEGVGVTETQYF.

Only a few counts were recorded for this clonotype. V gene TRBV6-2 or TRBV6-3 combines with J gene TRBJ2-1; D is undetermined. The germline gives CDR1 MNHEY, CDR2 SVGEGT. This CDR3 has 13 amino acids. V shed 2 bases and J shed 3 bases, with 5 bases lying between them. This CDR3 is CASSYESYNEQFF. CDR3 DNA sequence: TGTGCCAGCAGTTACGAGAGCTACAATGAGCAGTTCTTC.

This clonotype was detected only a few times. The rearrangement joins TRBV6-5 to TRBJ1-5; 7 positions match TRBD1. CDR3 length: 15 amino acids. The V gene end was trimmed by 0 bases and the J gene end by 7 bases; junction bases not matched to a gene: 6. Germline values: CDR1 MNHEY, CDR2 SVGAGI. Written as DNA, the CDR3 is TGTGCCAGCAGTTACTCGGGACAGTCTGGACAGCCCCAGCATTTT. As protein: CASSYSGQSGQPQHF.

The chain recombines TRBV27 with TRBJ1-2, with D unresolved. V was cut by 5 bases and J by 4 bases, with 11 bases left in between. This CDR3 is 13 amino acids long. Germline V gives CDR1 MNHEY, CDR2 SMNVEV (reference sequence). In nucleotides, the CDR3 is TGTGCCAGCAGTACAGCGGGTGCCTATGGCTACACCTTC. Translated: CASSTAGAYGYTF.

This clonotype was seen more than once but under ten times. CDR3 sequence reads: CATSRDKATYEQYF. CDR3 coding DNA: TGTGCCACCAGCAGAGACAAGGCCACCTACGAGCAGTACTTC. The rearrangement links TRBV15 to TRBJ2-7; no reliable D call. This CDR3 contains 14 residues. From germline, CDR1 is LNHNV and CDR2 YYDKDF (reference sequence). V lost 0 bases to trimming and J lost 2 bases, with 8 bases between them.

CDR3 coding DNA: TGTGCCACGAGGCGACTCGACACAGATACGCAGTATTTT. It is translated as CATRRLDTDTQYF. The V and J genes are TRBV15 and TRBJ2-3, with D unclear. The germline gives CDR1 LNHNV, CDR2 YYDKDF (reference sequence). This CDR3 spans 13 amino acids. V gave up 9 bases and J gave up 2 bases, with 12 bases separating them.

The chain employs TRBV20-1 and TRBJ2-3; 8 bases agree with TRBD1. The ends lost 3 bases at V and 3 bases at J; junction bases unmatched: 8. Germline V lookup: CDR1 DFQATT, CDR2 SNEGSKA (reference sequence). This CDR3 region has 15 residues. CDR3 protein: CSARDRVEFTDTQYF. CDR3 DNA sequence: TGCAGTGCTAGGGACAGGGTGGAATTTACAGATACGCAGTATTTT.

The CDR3 sequence: CASRTLGPRETQYF. The CDR3 region has the DNA TGTGCCAGCAGAACACTAGGGCCCCGAGAGACCCAGTACTTC. V usage is TRBV6-1 and J usage is TRBJ2-5, with D possibly being TRBD2 (5 bases). Trimming pared 6 bases from V and 4 bases from J, leaving 15 bases between. The CDR3 runs 14 residues. Germline V lookup: CDR1 MNHNS, CDR2 SASEGT.

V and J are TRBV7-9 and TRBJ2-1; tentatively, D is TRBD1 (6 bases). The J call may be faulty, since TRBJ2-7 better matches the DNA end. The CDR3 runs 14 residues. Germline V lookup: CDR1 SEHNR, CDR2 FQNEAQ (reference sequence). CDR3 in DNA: TGTGCCAGCAGCTTAGGGGACAACTCCTACGAGCAGTACTTC. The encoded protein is CASSLGDNSYEQYF.

The CDR3 nucleotides are TGCAGCGTTGAAGTACCCAAGGAGTACACTGAAGCTTTCTTT. Its translation is CSVEVPKEYTEAFF. The chain recombines TRBV29-1 with TRBJ1-1; D is ambiguous. Trimming left V 1 base short and J 3 bases short, with 12 bases between. Germline CDR1 and CDR2: SQVTM and ANQGSEA. The CDR3 has 14 residues.

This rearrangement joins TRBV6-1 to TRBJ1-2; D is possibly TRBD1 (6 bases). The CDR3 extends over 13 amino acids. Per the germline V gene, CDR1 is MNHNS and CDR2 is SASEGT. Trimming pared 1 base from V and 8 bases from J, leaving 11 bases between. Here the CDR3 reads CASSEEQGGGYTF. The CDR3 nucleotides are TGTGCCAGCAGTGAAGAACAGGGCGGCGGCTACACCTTC.

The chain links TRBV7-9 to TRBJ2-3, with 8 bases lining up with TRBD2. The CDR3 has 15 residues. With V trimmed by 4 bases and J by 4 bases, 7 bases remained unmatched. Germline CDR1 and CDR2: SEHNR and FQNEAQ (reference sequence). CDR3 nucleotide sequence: TGTGCCAGCAGCTCGTTAGCGGGAACGGCAGATACGCAGTATTTT. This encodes CASSSLAGTADTQYF.

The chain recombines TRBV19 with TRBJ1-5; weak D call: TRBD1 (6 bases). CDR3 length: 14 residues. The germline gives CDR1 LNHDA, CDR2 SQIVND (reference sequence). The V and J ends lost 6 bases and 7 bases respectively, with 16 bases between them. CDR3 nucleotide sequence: TGTGCCAGTAGCGGTCGCAGGGGTCGACAGCCCCAGCATTTT. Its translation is CASSGRRGRQPQHF.

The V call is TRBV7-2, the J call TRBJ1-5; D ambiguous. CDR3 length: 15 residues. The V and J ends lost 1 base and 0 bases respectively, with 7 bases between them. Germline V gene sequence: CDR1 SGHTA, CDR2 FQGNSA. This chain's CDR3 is CASSLVVSSNQPQHF. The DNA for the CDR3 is TGTGCCAGCAGCTTAGTGGTCAGTAGCAATCAGCCCCAGCATTTT.

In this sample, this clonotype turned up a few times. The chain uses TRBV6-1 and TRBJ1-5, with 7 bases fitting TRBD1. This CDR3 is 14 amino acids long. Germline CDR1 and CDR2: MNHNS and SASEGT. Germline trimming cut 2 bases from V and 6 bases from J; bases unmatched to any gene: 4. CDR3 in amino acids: CASSENRGSQPQHF. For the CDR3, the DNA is TGTGCCAGCAGTGAAAACAGGGGCTCTCAGCCCCAGCATTTT.

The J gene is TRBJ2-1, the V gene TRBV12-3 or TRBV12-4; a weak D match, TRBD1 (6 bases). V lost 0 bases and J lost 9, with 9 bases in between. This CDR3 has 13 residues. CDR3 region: CASSLALQGEQFF. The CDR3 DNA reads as TGTGCCAGCAGTTTAGCGCTACAGGGTGAGCAGTTCTTC.

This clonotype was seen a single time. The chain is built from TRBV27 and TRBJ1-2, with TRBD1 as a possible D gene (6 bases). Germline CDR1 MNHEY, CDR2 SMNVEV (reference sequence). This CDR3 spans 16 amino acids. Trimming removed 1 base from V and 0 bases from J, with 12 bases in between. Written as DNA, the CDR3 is TGTGCCAGCAGTTTATTGGGGGGGGCAGCTAACTATGGCTACACCTTC. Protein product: CASSLLGGAANYGYTF.

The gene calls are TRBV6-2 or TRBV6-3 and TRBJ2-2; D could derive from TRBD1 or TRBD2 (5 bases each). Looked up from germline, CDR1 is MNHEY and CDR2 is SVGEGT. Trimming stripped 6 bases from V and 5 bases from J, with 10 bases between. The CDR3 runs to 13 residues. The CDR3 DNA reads TGTGCCAGCAGGGAGAGGGGAACCGGGGAGCTGTTTTTT. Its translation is CASRERGTGELFF.

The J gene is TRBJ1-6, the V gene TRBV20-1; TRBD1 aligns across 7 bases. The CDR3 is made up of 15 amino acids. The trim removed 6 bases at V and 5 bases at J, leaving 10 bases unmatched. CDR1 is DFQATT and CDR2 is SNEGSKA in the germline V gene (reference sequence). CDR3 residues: CSAPREGQNNSPLHF. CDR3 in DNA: TGCAGTGCCCCCAGGGAGGGACAGAATAATTCACCCCTCCACTTT.

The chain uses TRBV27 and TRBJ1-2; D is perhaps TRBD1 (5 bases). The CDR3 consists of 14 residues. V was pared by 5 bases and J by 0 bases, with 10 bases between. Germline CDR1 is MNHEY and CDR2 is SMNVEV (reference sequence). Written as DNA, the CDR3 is TGTGCCAGCAGTCACGGGACCTCTAACTATGGCTACACCTTC. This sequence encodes CASSHGTSNYGYTF.

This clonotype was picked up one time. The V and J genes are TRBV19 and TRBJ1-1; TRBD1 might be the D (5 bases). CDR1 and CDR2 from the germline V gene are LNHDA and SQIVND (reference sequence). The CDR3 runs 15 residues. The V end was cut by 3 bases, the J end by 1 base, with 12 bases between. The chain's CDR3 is CASSMSSGANTEAFF. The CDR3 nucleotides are TGTGCCAGTAGTATGTCGTCCGGGGCGAACACTGAAGCTTTCTTT.

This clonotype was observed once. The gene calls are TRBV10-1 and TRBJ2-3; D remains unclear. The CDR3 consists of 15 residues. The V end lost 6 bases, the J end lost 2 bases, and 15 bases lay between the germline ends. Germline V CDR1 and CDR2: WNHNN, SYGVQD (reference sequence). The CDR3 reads CASSPDGSTTDTQYF. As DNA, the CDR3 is TGCGCCAGCAGCCCCGACGGGTCCACCACAGATACGCAGTATTTT.